Listed here are 2 T cell receptor beta chains from one sample, sequenced in a study of a mutant IDH1 vaccine in newly diagnosed glioma. The protocol was immunoSEQ multiplex PCR, while the TCRdb copy is restricted to in-frame clones and leaves out a portion. The data show over 55,000 clones, 85% to 90% seen once. No cognate antigen is known for these TCRs. Stated time point: week 5, during vaccination. Vaccine doses each comprised 300 ug of mutant IDH1 20-mer peptide, with topical imiquimod. The sequences come from PBMCs, collected from a glioma patient whose treatment included an IDH1 peptide vaccine. The receptor set was obtained from a woman aged 40 to 55 with glioma.

This chain joins TRBV6-5 and TRBJ2-7, with D possibly matching TRBD2 (6 bases). The CDR3 totals 14 residues. The germline V and J ends were trimmed by 2 bases and 3 bases, with 11 bases remaining between them. The V gene's germline CDR1 is MNHEY and CDR2 SVGAGI. The CDR3 region has the DNA TGTGCCAGCAGTTACAGGAGGGGCGGCTACGAGCAGTACTTC. This codes for CASSYRRGGYEQYF.

The table lists this clone with a count of one. This chain links TRBV7-2 with TRBJ1-3, with TRBD1 as a possible D gene (5 bases). Trimming shortened V by 5 bases and J by 0 bases, and 8 bases separated the two germline ends. Germline V gene sequence: CDR1 SGHTA, CDR2 FQGNSA. There are 14 residues in the CDR3. Here the CDR3 DNA reads TGTGCCAGCAGCCTCGACAGCTCTGGAAACACCATATATTTT. Translated: CASSLDSSGNTIYF.